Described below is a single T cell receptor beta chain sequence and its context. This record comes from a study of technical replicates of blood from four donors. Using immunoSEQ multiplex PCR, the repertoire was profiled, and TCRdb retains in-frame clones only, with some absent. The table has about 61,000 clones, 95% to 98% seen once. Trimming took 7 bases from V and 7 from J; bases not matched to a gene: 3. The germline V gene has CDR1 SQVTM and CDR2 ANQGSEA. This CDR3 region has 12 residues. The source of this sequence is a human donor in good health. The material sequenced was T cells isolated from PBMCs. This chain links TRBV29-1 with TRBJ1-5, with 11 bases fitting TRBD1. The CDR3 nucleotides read TGCAGCGCCGGGACAGGGGGACAGCCCCAGCATTTT. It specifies CSAGTGGQPQHF. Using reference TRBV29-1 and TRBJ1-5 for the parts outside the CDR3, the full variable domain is SAVISQKPSRDICQRGTSLTIQCQVDSQVTMMFWYRQQPGQSLTLIATANQGSEATYESGFVIDKFPISRPNLTFSTLTVSNMSPEDSSIYLCSAGTGGQPQHFGDGTRLSIL.